This entry concerns a single T cell receptor beta chain. Profiled with immunoSEQ multiplex PCR; TCRdb holds only in-frame clones, not every one. The table records around 400,000 clones, 80% to 90% of them present only once. The sample originates from a study of blood T cell repertoires in COVID-19. Study information: Samples taken during acute and convalescent COVID-19 were collected in the United States, Italy and Spain.

The TCR comes from a woman aged 55-69 years with COVID-19, enrolled during active disease. Input material: peripheral blood.

The CDR3 DNA reads as TGTGCCTGGAGTGTACTTGTGGACAAAATTTACTTC. Its translation: CAWSVLVDKIYF. This rearrangement joins TRBV30 to TRBJ2-5; TRBD1 is a possible D gene (5 bases). This CDR3 has 12 residues. Germline-derived CDR1 and CDR2 are GTSNPN and SVGIG (reference sequence). With 0 bases removed from V and 14 bases from J, the gap between germline ends came to 16 bases.